A selection of T cell receptor beta chains follows, all from one sample in a study of PD-1 blockade in classical Hodgkin lymphoma. Method: immunoSEQ multiplex PCR; TCRdb's copy keeps in-frame clones and lacks some. The data show over 75,000 clones, with just over 90% seen just once and around 2.7% held by the top ten. This specimen consisted of peripheral blood mononuclear cells (PBMCs), obtained before the fourth cycle of nivolumab. These receptor sequences come from a human donor with classical Hodgkin lymphoma. The CDR3 runs from the conserved cysteine through the conserved F or W. Fields, in order: D gene, V gene, J gene, clone size, CDR3 DNA, CDR3 protein. The D gene is left open where the match is weak. Size tells how often a clone was seen (once, few, many) or the class of an expanded clone, and some rows leave it out.

>NA|TRBV6-1|TRBJ2-7|NA
TGTGCCAGCAGTGTTAGCAGAACCTACGAGCAGTACTTC
CASSVSRTYEQYF
>TRBD2|TRBV11-2|TRBJ2-3|NA
TGTGCCAGCAGCTTAACCCTAGCGGGGGAAGATACGCAGTATTTT
CASSLTLAGEDTQYF
>NA|TRBV7-6|TRBJ2-1|NA
TGTGCCAGCAGCTTCTTTCGGCAGGGGTCCTACAATGAGCAGTTCTTC
CASSFFRQGSYNEQFF
>NA|TRBV5-1|TRBJ1-1|NA
TGCGCCAGCAGCTCTTCGGGCCCTGAAGCTTTCTTT
CASSSSGPEAFF
>NA|TRBV2|TRBJ2-7|NA
TGTGCCAGCAGTGAAGCGCTTGGGGGGGCTGGCACCTACGAGCAGTACTTC
CASSEALGGAGTYEQYF
>NA|TRBV27|TRBJ2-7|NA
TGTGCCAGCAGTTTACGTGGGGGGTCCCACGAGCAGTACTTC
CASSLRGGSHEQYF
>NA|TRBV19|TRBJ2-5|NA
TGTGCCAGTAGCGGGAGTCCGCGTAGGGAGACCCAGTACTTC
CASSGSPRRETQYF
>NA|TRBV5-4|TRBJ1-4|NA
TGTGCCAGCAGCGGCGGGACTTTAGATGAAAAACTGTTTTTT
CASSGGTLDEKLFF
>TRBD1|TRBV30|TRBJ2-5|NA
TGTGCCTGGAGTAAGACAGGGCTTGAGGAGACCCAGTACTTC
CAWSKTGLEETQYF
>NA|TRBV9|TRBJ1-2|once
TGTGCCAGTGGGGATTATGCTCAGGAAGGCTACACCTTC
CASGDYAQEGYTF
>TRBD1|TRBV5-7|TRBJ1-3|few
TGTGCCAGCAGCCATCCGGGACAGGATGGAAACACCATATATTTT
CASSHPGQDGNTIYF
>NA|TRBV28|TRBJ2-1|NA
TGTGCCAGCAGTTCAAGGTGGAGCTCCTACAATGAGCAGTTCTTC
CASSSRWSSYNEQFF
>NA|TRBV6-5|TRBJ1-2|NA
TGTGCCAGCAGTTACTCGGGGGGGAGCCCTAACTATGGCTACACCTTC
CASSYSGGSPNYGYTF